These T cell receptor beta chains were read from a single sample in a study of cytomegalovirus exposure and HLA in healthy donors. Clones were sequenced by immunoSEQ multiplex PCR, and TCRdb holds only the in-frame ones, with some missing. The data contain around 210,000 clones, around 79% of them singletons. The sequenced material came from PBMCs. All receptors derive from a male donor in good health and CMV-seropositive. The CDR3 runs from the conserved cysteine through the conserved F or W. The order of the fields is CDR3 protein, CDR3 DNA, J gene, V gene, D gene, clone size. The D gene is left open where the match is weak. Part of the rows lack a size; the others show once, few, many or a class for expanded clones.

CDR3 protein: CASSHQEADTQYF
CDR3 DNA: TGCGCCAGCAGCCATCAAGAGGCAGATACGCAGTATTTT
J gene: TRBJ2-3
V gene: TRBV4-3
D gene: NA
clone size: NA

CDR3 protein: CATGQGVQTSGVYIQYF
CDR3 DNA: TGTGCCACCGGACAAGGGGTTCAGACTAGCGGGGTTTACATTCAGTACTTC
J gene: TRBJ2-4
V gene: TRBV15
D gene: TRBD2
clone size: NA

CDR3 protein: CASSLSGGAKDTQYF
CDR3 DNA: TGTGCCAGCAGCTTGAGTGGGGGGGCTAAAGATACGCAGTATTTT
J gene: TRBJ2-3
V gene: TRBV7-3
D gene: NA
clone size: NA

CDR3 protein: CASSVVPGGDEQFF
CDR3 DNA: TGTGCCAGCAGCGTAGTCCCGGGGGGCGATGAGCAGTTCTTC
J gene: TRBJ2-1
V gene: TRBV9
D gene: NA
clone size: NA

CDR3 protein: CASCTGRVTPGEKLFF
CDR3 DNA: TGTGCCAGCTGCACGGGGAGGGTCACCCCTGGTGAAAAACTGTTTTTT
J gene: TRBJ1-4
V gene: TRBV27
D gene: NA
clone size: NA

CDR3 protein: CASSYSTGKGYEQYF
CDR3 DNA: TGTGCCAGCAGTTACTCGACAGGGAAGGGCTACGAGCAGTACTTC
J gene: TRBJ2-7
V gene: TRBV6-6
D gene: TRBD1
clone size: NA

CDR3 protein: CASSDPSRDRVILSSLKQYF
CDR3 DNA: TGTGCCAGCAGTGACCCAAGCCGGGACAGGGTCATCCTCTCTAGTCTAAAGCAGTACTTC
J gene: TRBJ2-7
V gene: TRBV6-1
D gene: TRBD1
clone size: NA

CDR3 protein: CASSQDAHQPQHF
CDR3 DNA: TGCGCCAGCAGCCAAGACGCGCATCAGCCCCAGCATTTT
J gene: TRBJ1-5
V gene: TRBV4-3
D gene: NA
clone size: few

CDR3 protein: CASSLVAGSNSGNTIYF
CDR3 DNA: TGTGCCAGCAGCTTAGTTGCAGGCAGCAACTCTGGAAACACCATATATTTT
J gene: TRBJ1-3
V gene: TRBV7-2
D gene: NA
clone size: NA

CDR3 protein: CASSLLLEAEAFF
CDR3 DNA: TGTGCCAGCAGCCTTTTATTAGAGGCTGAAGCTTTCTTT
J gene: TRBJ1-1
V gene: TRBV5-5
D gene: NA
clone size: few

CDR3 protein: CAFLEGSHEQYF
CDR3 DNA: TGTGCCTTCCTAGAGGGAAGCCACGAGCAGTACTTC
J gene: TRBJ2-7
V gene: TRBV30
D gene: NA
clone size: NA

CDR3 protein: CASSVVTDNEQFF
CDR3 DNA: TGTGCCAGCAGCGTAGTTACTGACAATGAGCAGTTCTTC
J gene: TRBJ2-1
V gene: TRBV9
D gene: NA
clone size: NA

CDR3 protein: CSVVGGGHTEAFF
CDR3 DNA: TGCAGCGTTGTAGGGGGGGGACACACTGAAGCTTTCTTT
J gene: TRBJ1-1
V gene: TRBV29-1
D gene: NA
clone size: NA

CDR3 protein: CASSVSGGDSSPLHF
CDR3 DNA: TGCGCCAGCAGTGTTTCCGGAGGGGATAGTTCACCCCTCCACTTT
J gene: TRBJ1-6
V gene: TRBV10-2
D gene: NA
clone size: NA

CDR3 protein: CASSESHGRQPQHF
CDR3 DNA: TGTGCCAGCAGTGAATCCCATGGGCGACAGCCCCAGCATTTT
J gene: TRBJ1-5
V gene: TRBV6-4
D gene: NA
clone size: NA

CDR3 protein: CASSLWGQGTYEQYF
CDR3 DNA: TGTGCCAGCAGCTTGTGGGGACAGGGAACCTACGAGCAGTACTTC
J gene: TRBJ2-7
V gene: TRBV5-8
D gene: TRBD1
clone size: NA

CDR3 protein: CASRTTPGATGGYTF
CDR3 DNA: TGTGCCAGCAGAACAACCCCGGGAGCGACGGGGGGCTACACCTTC
J gene: TRBJ1-2
V gene: TRBV11-2
D gene: NA
clone size: NA

CDR3 protein: CASSQEARAPLAEAFF
CDR3 DNA: TGCGCCAGCAGCCAAGAAGCCAGGGCACCCCTCGCAGAAGCTTTCTTT
J gene: TRBJ1-1
V gene: TRBV5-4
D gene: NA
clone size: few

CDR3 protein: CASSLGRQGADYEQYF
CDR3 DNA: TGTGCCAGCAGCTTGGGTCGACAGGGGGCTGACTACGAGCAGTACTTC
J gene: TRBJ2-7
V gene: TRBV5-4
D gene: TRBD1
clone size: NA

CDR3 protein: CASSPPSGREITNYEQYF
CDR3 DNA: TGTGCCAGCTCACCACCTAGCGGGAGGGAGATTACGAACTACGAGCAGTACTTC
J gene: TRBJ2-7
V gene: TRBV18
D gene: TRBD2
clone size: NA

CDR3 protein: CASSLQGTPFF
CDR3 DNA: TGTGCCAGCAGTCTACAGGGTACGCCGTTTTTT
J gene: TRBJ1-4
V gene: TRBV28
D gene: NA
clone size: NA

CDR3 protein: CASRLGGSSQETQYF
CDR3 DNA: TGTGCCAGCAGACTAGGGGGCAGTAGCCAAGAGACCCAGTACTTC
J gene: TRBJ2-5
V gene: TRBV5-4
D gene: TRBD1
clone size: NA

CDR3 protein: CASSQDARGHQPQHF
CDR3 DNA: TGCGCCAGCAGCCAAGATGCCAGGGGGCATCAGCCCCAGCATTTT
J gene: TRBJ1-5
V gene: TRBV4-3
D gene: TRBD1
clone size: NA

CDR3 protein: CASSPPSGANVLTF
CDR3 DNA: TGTGCCAGCAGCCCTCCCTCTGGGGCCAACGTCCTGACTTTC
J gene: TRBJ2-6
V gene: TRBV6-5
D gene: NA
clone size: NA

CDR3 protein: CASSLDRPNTEAFF
CDR3 DNA: TGTGCCAGCAGTCTTGACAGGCCGAACACTGAAGCTTTCTTT
J gene: TRBJ1-1
V gene: TRBV7-9
D gene: NA
clone size: NA

CDR3 protein: CASSQGPGTIYEQYF
CDR3 DNA: TGCGCCAGCAGCCAAGGGCCCGGGACAATCTACGAGCAGTACTTC
J gene: TRBJ2-7
V gene: TRBV4-1
D gene: NA
clone size: NA

CDR3 protein: CASKIPTPGVDEQYF
CDR3 DNA: TGTGCCAGCAAGATTCCCACGCCGGGAGTTGACGAGCAGTACTTC
J gene: TRBJ2-7
V gene: TRBV2
D gene: NA
clone size: NA

CDR3 protein: CASSFSGGVYEQYF
CDR3 DNA: TGTGCCAGCAGCTTTTCTGGAGGGGTCTACGAGCAGTACTTC
J gene: TRBJ2-7
V gene: TRBV5-4
D gene: NA
clone size: NA

CDR3 protein: CASSPQEMNTEAFF
CDR3 DNA: TGTGCCAGCAGCCCCCAGGAAATGAACACTGAAGCTTTCTTT
J gene: TRBJ1-1
V gene: TRBV6-6
D gene: NA
clone size: NA

CDR3 protein: CASIQGFYNEQFF
CDR3 DNA: TGTGCCAGCATACAGGGATTCTACAATGAGCAGTTCTTC
J gene: TRBJ2-1
V gene: TRBV21-1
D gene: NA
clone size: NA

CDR3 protein: CASRGGVFWVFQPQHF
CDR3 DNA: TGTGCCAGCAGGGGGGGAGTTTTTTGGGTTTTTCAGCCCCAGCATTTT
J gene: TRBJ1-5
V gene: TRBV6-7
D gene: NA
clone size: NA

CDR3 protein: CASSYSGQGAGNTIYF
CDR3 DNA: TGTGCCAGCAGTTACTCGGGACAGGGAGCCGGAAACACCATATATTTT
J gene: TRBJ1-3
V gene: TRBV6-5
D gene: TRBD1
clone size: NA

CDR3 protein: CASSAVPGGATYEQYF
CDR3 DNA: TGTGCCAGCAGCGCGGTACCAGGGGGCGCGACCTACGAGCAGTACTTC
J gene: TRBJ2-7
V gene: TRBV28
D gene: TRBD1
clone size: NA

CDR3 protein: CASRAGYSQPQHF
CDR3 DNA: TGTGCCAGTAGGGCAGGGTATAGTCAGCCCCAGCATTTT
J gene: TRBJ1-5
V gene: TRBV28
D gene: NA
clone size: NA

CDR3 protein: CASIHLPGGSHEQFF
CDR3 DNA: TGTGCCAGCATTCACCTTCCGGGGGGGTCCCATGAGCAGTTCTTC
J gene: TRBJ2-1
V gene: TRBV13
D gene: TRBD2
clone size: once

CDR3 protein: CASSPGYEQYF
CDR3 DNA: TGCGCCAGCAGCCCAGGGTACGAGCAGTACTTC
J gene: TRBJ2-7
V gene: TRBV5-1
D gene: NA
clone size: NA

CDR3 protein: CSGTSGSYEQYF
CDR3 DNA: TGCAGCGGAACTAGCGGCTCCTACGAGCAGTACTTC
J gene: TRBJ2-7
V gene: TRBV29-1
D gene: TRBD2
clone size: NA

CDR3 protein: CASQPERAGGPLAQYF
CDR3 DNA: TGCGCCAGCCAGCCTGAACGAGCAGGGGGCCCCTTGGCCCAGTACTTC
J gene: TRBJ2-5
V gene: TRBV4-1
D gene: TRBD1
clone size: NA

CDR3 protein: CASSRAGSMDQPQHF
CDR3 DNA: TGTGCCAGCAGCCGCGCAGGGTCAATGGATCAGCCCCAGCATTTT
J gene: TRBJ1-5
V gene: TRBV4-2
D gene: NA
clone size: NA

CDR3 protein: CASSPIGGGQGDYEQYF
CDR3 DNA: TGTGCCAGCAGCCCCATTGGAGGCGGACAGGGGGATTACGAGCAGTACTTC
J gene: TRBJ2-7
V gene: TRBV5-6
D gene: TRBD1
clone size: NA

CDR3 protein: CASSPSGGFREQFF
CDR3 DNA: TGTGCCAGTAGCCCCTCGGGAGGGTTTCGTGAGCAGTTCTTC
J gene: TRBJ2-1
V gene: TRBV19
D gene: TRBD2
clone size: NA

CDR3 protein: CASSLSRGATEAFF
CDR3 DNA: TGTGCCAGCAGTTTATCCAGGGGGGCGACTGAAGCTTTCTTT
J gene: TRBJ1-1
V gene: TRBV28
D gene: TRBD1
clone size: NA

CDR3 protein: CASSPSDNSYEQYF
CDR3 DNA: TGTGCCAGCTCACCCTCCGACAATTCCTACGAGCAGTACTTC
J gene: TRBJ2-7
V gene: TRBV18
D gene: NA
clone size: few